Each of the 27 T cell receptor beta chains below was sequenced from the same sample in a study of cytomegalovirus exposure and HLA in healthy donors. The PCR contained 60 Vbeta and 13 Jbeta primers. Clones were sequenced by immunoSEQ multiplex PCR, and TCRdb holds only the in-frame ones, with some missing. The sample consists of some 78,000 clones, over 70% of them appearing once. The sequencing input was PBMCs. The receptors here all came from a man aged 40-49 years in good health and CMV-seropositive.

This chain joins TRBV4-2 and TRBJ2-7; 8 bases are a match to TRBD1. This CDR3 region has 15 residues. Germline assignment: CDR1 LGHNA and CDR2 YNFKEQ. After removal of 4 bases from V and 4 bases from J, the junction contained 9 bases not matched to a gene. The CDR3 nucleotides are TGTGCCAGCAGCCCGACTGGACAGGGCCAGTACGAGCAGTACTTC. Translating it yields CASSPTGQGQYEQYF.

The chain combines TRBV2 with TRBJ1-1; perhaps TRBD1 as D (6 bases). The CDR3 is 15 residues long. Germline-derived CDR1 and CDR2 are SNHLY and FYNNEI. With 7 bases removed from V and 0 bases from J, the gap between germline ends came to 15 bases. This CDR3 reads CASMKQGQLNTEAFF. CDR3 DNA: TGTGCCAGCATGAAACAGGGACAATTGAACACTGAAGCTTTCTTT.

The rearrangement joins TRBV11-2 to TRBJ2-7; the match to TRBD2 covers 11 bases. The V gene end was trimmed by 1 base and the J gene end by 0 bases; junction bases not matched to a gene: 5. There are 17 residues in the CDR3. Germline V gene data show CDR1 as SGHAT and CDR2 as FQNNGV. CDR3 region: CASSLGTGLAASYEQYF. DNA for the CDR3: TGTGCCAGCAGCTTAGGTACGGGACTAGCGGCCTCCTACGAGCAGTACTTC.

This sequence joins TRBV7-2 and TRBJ2-1, with TRBD2 matching over 7 bases. The trim removed 0 bases at V and 3 bases at J, leaving 2 bases unmatched. Germline assignment: CDR1 SGHTA and CDR2 FQGNSA. The CDR3 extends over 15 amino acids. CDR3 sequence (DNA): TGTGCCAGCAGCTTAGCGGGACTAAGCTACAATGAGCAGTTCTTC. Its translation: CASSLAGLSYNEQFF. Complete variable domain (other parts from reference TRBV7-2 and TRBJ2-1): GAGVSQSPSNKVTEKGKDVELRCDPISGHTALYWYRQSLGQGLEFLIYFQGNSAPDKSGLPSDRFSAERTGGSVSTLTIQRTQQEDSAVYLCASSLAGLSYNEQFFGPGTRLTVL.

CDR3 in amino acids: CASSQSGPSYNEQFF. Here the CDR3 DNA reads TGTGCCAGCAGTCAAAGCGGACCCTCCTACAATGAGCAGTTCTTC. This chain links TRBV4-2 with TRBJ2-1, with D possibly being TRBD2 (5 bases). Trimming left V 6 bases short and J 0 bases short, with 12 bases between. CDR1 is LGHNA, CDR2 YNFKEQ, per germline. The CDR3 is 15 residues long.

This clone has just one count. The chain couples TRBV27 to TRBJ2-4; the match to TRBD2 covers 9 bases. Germline V CDR1 and CDR2: MNHEY, SMNVEV (reference sequence). V shed 2 bases and J 1 base; nucleotides not matched to a gene: 12. This CDR3 is 19 amino acids long. The CDR3 DNA reads TGTGCCAGCAGTTTAGGGCAGGGGGTAACTAGCGGGGCCAAAAACATTCAGTACTTC. It yields the protein CASSLGQGVTSGAKNIQYF.

Concerning this clone: Other DNA sequences in the sample encode the same CDR3. This chain connects TRBV5-1 to TRBJ1-5; 8 nucleotides agree with TRBD1. This CDR3 contains 15 residues. Germline assignment: CDR1 SGHRS and CDR2 YFSETQ. The V gene end was trimmed by 0 bases and the J gene end by 4 bases; junction bases not matched to a gene: 3. The CDR3 nucleotides are TGCGCCAGCAGCTTGGGACAGGGGCTAAATCAGCCCCAGCATTTT. Translating gives CASSLGQGLNQPQHF.

This sequence joins TRBV19 and TRBJ2-7; the match to TRBD1 covers 9 bases. The V and J ends lost 5 bases and 4 bases, in that order; junction bases with no gene match: 9. This CDR3 has 15 residues. Germline loops: CDR1 LNHDA, CDR2 SQIVND (reference sequence). The CDR3 bases are TGTGCCAGTAGTGACCGGGACAGGGCAAATTACGAGCAGTACTTC. Its protein is CASSDRDRANYEQYF.

The V and J genes are TRBV19 and TRBJ1-1; possibly TRBD1 for D (5 bases). V lost 3 bases and J lost 7, with 12 bases in between. The germline V gene encodes CDR1 LNHDA and CDR2 SQIVND (reference sequence). CDR3 length equals 13 residues. CDR3 region: CASSMEGYGEAFF. The CDR3 DNA reads TGTGCCAGTAGTATGGAGGGGTACGGTGAAGCTTTCTTT.

This rearrangement joins TRBV27 to TRBJ2-3; TRBD2 agrees at 7 bases. This CDR3 region has 16 residues. The germline CDR1 and CDR2 sequences are MNHEY and SMNVEV (reference sequence). Germline trimming cut 7 bases from V and 2 bases from J; bases unmatched to any gene: 12. DNA for the CDR3: TGTGCCAGCAAGCCCCTAGCGGAGATTAACACAGATACGCAGTATTTT. It is translated as CASKPLAEINTDTQYF.

This chain joins TRBV7-6 and TRBJ2-1; 7 positions match TRBD2. This CDR3 has 15 amino acids. Germline-derived CDR1 and CDR2 are SGHVS and FNYEAQ. The V gene end was trimmed by 5 bases and the J gene end by 9 bases; junction bases not matched to a gene: 13. The CDR3 spells CASSPGPGTISEQFF. DNA for the CDR3: TGTGCCAGCAGCCCCGGTCCGGGGACTATAAGTGAGCAGTTCTTC. Supplemented by reference TRBV7-6 and TRBJ2-1, the full variable domain reads GAGVSQSPRYKVTKRGQDVALRCDPISGHVSLYWYRQALGQGPEFLTYFNYEAQQDKSGLPNDRFSAERPEGSISTLTIQRTEQRDSAMYRCASSPGPGTISEQFFGPGTRLTVL.

This chain uses TRBV4-1 with TRBJ2-3, with 10 bases identical to TRBD2. This CDR3 is 15 amino acids long. Germline-derived CDR1 and CDR2 are MGHRA and YSYEKL. With V trimmed by 3 bases and J by 4 bases, 4 bases remained unmatched. The CDR3 nucleotides are TGCGCCAGCAGCCAGATAGCGGGAGGCCCAGATACGCAGTATTTT. The encoded protein is CASSQIAGGPDTQYF.

V usage is TRBV5-4 and J usage is TRBJ2-7; TRBD1 might be the D (7 bases). The germline V gene encodes CDR1 SGHNT and CDR2 YYREEE (reference sequence). V shed 4 bases and J shed 0 bases, with 14 bases lying between them. This CDR3 contains 15 residues. The CDR3 DNA reads as TGTGCCAGCAGCCTCAGACAGGGAGGCTCCTACGAGCAGTACTTC. The encoded protein is CASSLRQGGSYEQYF.

The sample holds one count of this clone. This chain joins TRBV2 and TRBJ2-5, with 8 bases fitting TRBD1. This CDR3 region has 13 residues. J lost 4 bases, V lost 6 bases, and 4 bases had no gene match. Germline V gene data show CDR1 as SNHLY and CDR2 as FYNNEI. The chain's CDR3 is CASSLTGVETQYF. As DNA, the CDR3 is TGTGCCAGCAGCTTGACAGGGGTAGAGACCCAGTACTTC. The full variable domain, in which reference TRBV2 and TRBJ2-5 provide the parts outside the CDR3, is EPEVTQTPSHQVTQMGQEVILRCVPISNHLYFYWYRQILGQKVEFLVSFYNNEISEKSEIFDDQFSVERPDGSNFTLKIRSTKLEDSAMYFCASSLTGVETQYFGPGTRLLVL.

The rearrangement joins TRBV7-9 to TRBJ1-5; D is undetermined. Trimming cost V 5 bases and J 2 bases, with 7 bases left between them. CDR3 length equals 13 residues. The germline V gene encodes CDR1 SEHNR and CDR2 FQNEAQ (reference sequence). The CDR3: CASSPGGNQPQHF. As DNA, the CDR3 is TGTGCCAGCAGCCCCGGAGGCAATCAGCCCCAGCATTTT. Using reference TRBV7-9 and TRBJ1-5 for the parts outside the CDR3, the full variable domain is DTGVSQNPRHKITKRGQNVTFRCDPISEHNRLYWYRQTLGQGPEFLTYFQNEAQLEKSRLLSDRFSAERPKGSFSTLEIQRTEQGDSAMYLCASSPGGNQPQHFGDGTRLSIL.

V is TRBV2 and J is TRBJ1-3, with D maybe TRBD1 (5 bases). CDR1 is SNHLY, CDR2 FYNNEI, per germline. The CDR3 is 14 amino acids. Between the trimmed V and J ends, which lost 5 bases and 2 bases, there was a span of 10 bases. The CDR3, as DNA: TGTGCCAGCAGTCTAGGGGCTCCTGGAAACACCATATATTTT. This codes for CASSLGAPGNTIYF.

The V and J genes are TRBV19 and TRBJ1-2; 8 bases fit TRBD1. Germline V gene lookup returns CDR1 LNHDA and CDR2 SQIVND (reference sequence). J lost 6 bases, V lost 8 bases, and 5 bases had no gene match. This CDR3 comprises 12 residues. The CDR3 sequence is CASRTGWDGYTF. CDR3 sequence (DNA): TGTGCCAGTCGGACAGGGTGGGATGGCTACACCTTC.

The chain employs TRBV4-1 and TRBJ2-7; the D is unclear. Looked up from germline, CDR1 is MGHRA and CDR2 is YSYEKL. CDR3 size: 15 residues. Trimming took off 0 bases at V and 1 base at J, with 10 bases between the two ends. CDR3 DNA: TGCGCCAGCAGCCAAGAGCCCGTGCGGTCCTACGAGCAGTACTTC. It specifies CASSQEPVRSYEQYF.

The chain recombines TRBV25-1 with TRBJ2-1; TRBD1 aligns across 7 bases. Germline CDR1 MGHDK, CDR2 SYGVNS. The length of the CDR3 is 15 residues. V dropped 4 bases and J dropped 2; count of bases not matched to a gene: 5. The CDR3 DNA reads TGTGCCAGCAGTGTCTCAGGGGGAGCCTACAATGAGCAGTTCTTC. Translation gives CASSVSGGAYNEQFF.

This clone was picked up a small number of times. The chain recombines TRBV9 with TRBJ1-1; D might be TRBD1 (5 bases). Germline lookup yields CDR1 SGDLS and CDR2 YYNGEE. Trimming left V 7 bases short and J 6 bases short, with 16 bases between. CDR3 length: 13 residues. CDR3 protein: CASHRATGAEAFF. CDR3 in DNA: TGTGCCAGCCACCGAGCCACGGGGGCTGAAGCTTTCTTT.

J is TRBJ2-2 and V is TRBV9, with TRBD2 matching over 11 bases. The CDR3 runs to 16 residues. CDR1 and CDR2 from the germline V gene are SGDLS and YYNGEE. The V gene end was trimmed by 2 bases and the J gene end by 3 bases; junction bases not matched to a gene: 3. The CDR3 DNA reads as TGTGCCAGCAGCGTTAGCGGGGGGGCGTACACCGGGGAGCTGTTTTTT. Translated: CASSVSGGAYTGELFF.

The V gene is TRBV19, the J gene TRBJ2-5; 7 positions agree with TRBD2. V shed 5 bases and J 5 bases; nucleotides not matched to a gene: 8. This CDR3 is 14 amino acids long. CDR1 and CDR2 from the germline V gene are LNHDA and SQIVND (reference sequence). The CDR3 sequence is CASSSSPSGETQYF. The CDR3 DNA reads as TGTGCCAGTAGTTCGTCCCCTAGCGGTGAGACCCAGTACTTC.

J is TRBJ2-3 and V is TRBV2; 16 nucleotides agree with TRBD2. The germline V gene encodes CDR1 SNHLY and CDR2 FYNNEI. The CDR3 length is 15 residues. The V segment lost 6 bases and the J segment 8 bases; nucleotides outside the gene matches: 5. CDR3 nucleotide sequence: TGTGCCAGCAGGGGACTAGCGGGAGGGGGGGGTACGCAGTATTTT. Its protein product is CASRGLAGGGGTQYF. Full variable domain (rest looked up from reference TRBV2 and TRBJ2-3): EPEVTQTPSHQVTQMGQEVILRCVPISNHLYFYWYRQILGQKVEFLVSFYNNEISEKSEIFDDQFSVERPDGSNFTLKIRSTKLEDSAMYFCASRGLAGGGGTQYFGPGTRLTVL.

Here the CDR3 reads CASSALSGGAQETQYF. The CDR3 region has the DNA TGTGCCAGCAGTGCCCTTAGCGGGGGGGCCCAAGAGACCCAGTACTTC. The chain has TRBV6-6 and TRBJ2-5, with 11 nucleotides matching TRBD2. Germline values: CDR1 MNHNY, CDR2 SVGAGI (reference sequence). The V and J ends lost 5 bases and 1 base, in that order; junction bases with no gene match: 6. The CDR3 covers 16 residues.

The chain links TRBV4-1 to TRBJ2-3; TRBD2 agrees at 10 bases. The V gene's germline CDR1 is MGHRA and CDR2 YSYEKL. This CDR3 region has 18 residues. Trimming removed 0 bases from V and 5 bases from J; junction bases left unmatched: 11. The CDR3 sequence: CASSQDQSGGAVGDTQYF. Here the CDR3 DNA reads TGCGCCAGCAGCCAAGATCAAAGCGGGGGGGCCGTTGGAGATACGCAGTATTTT.

V and J are TRBV18 and TRBJ1-1; 12 bases agree with TRBD1. With 3 bases clipped from V and 5 bases from J, the junction kept 4 bases outside the gene matches. The CDR3 is 15 residues long. Germline V lookup: CDR1 KGHSH, CDR2 LQKENI. The CDR3 nucleotides are TGTGCCAGCTCACCGGGACAGGGGGCGCGGACTGAAGCTTTCTTT. It specifies CASSPGQGARTEAFF.

J is TRBJ1-1 and V is TRBV28, with 8 bases lining up with TRBD1. The CDR3 consists of 14 residues. V was pared by 3 bases and J by 7 bases, with 7 bases of the junction left unmatched. Germline assignment: CDR1 MDHEN and CDR2 SYDVKM. CDR3 nucleotide sequence: TGTGCCAGCAGTTTCAGGGGGCTAGGGGGTGAAGCTTTCTTT. Translation gives CASSFRGLGGEAFF. Using reference TRBV28 and TRBJ1-1 for the parts outside the CDR3, the full variable domain is DVKVTQSSRYLVKRTGEKVFLECVQDMDHENMFWYRQDPGLGLRLIYFSYDVKMKEKGDIPEGYSVSREKKERFSLILESASTNQTSMYLCASSFRGLGGEAFFGQGTRLTVV.